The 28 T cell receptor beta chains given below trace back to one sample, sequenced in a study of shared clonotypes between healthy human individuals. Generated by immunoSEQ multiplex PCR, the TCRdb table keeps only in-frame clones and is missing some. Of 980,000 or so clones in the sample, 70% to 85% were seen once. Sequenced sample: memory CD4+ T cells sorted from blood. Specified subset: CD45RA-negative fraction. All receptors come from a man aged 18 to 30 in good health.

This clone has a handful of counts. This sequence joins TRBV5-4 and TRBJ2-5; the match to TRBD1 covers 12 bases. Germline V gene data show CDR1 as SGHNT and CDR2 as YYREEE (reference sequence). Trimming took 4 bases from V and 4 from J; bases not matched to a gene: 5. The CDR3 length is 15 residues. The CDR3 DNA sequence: TGTGCCAGCAGCAAAGGGGACAGGGGGCGAGAGACCCAGTACTTC. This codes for CASSKGDRGRETQYF.

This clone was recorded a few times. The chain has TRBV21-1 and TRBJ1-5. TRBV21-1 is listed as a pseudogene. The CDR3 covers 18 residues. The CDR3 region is CASSKFPRETVGNQPQHF. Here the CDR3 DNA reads TGTGCCAGCAGCAAATTCCCCCGGGAGACGGTGGGCAATCAGCCCCAGCATTTT.

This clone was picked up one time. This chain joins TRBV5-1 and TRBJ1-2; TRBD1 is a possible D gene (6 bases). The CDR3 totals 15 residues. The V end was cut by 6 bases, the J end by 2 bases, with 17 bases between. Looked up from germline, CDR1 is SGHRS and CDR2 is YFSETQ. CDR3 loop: CASTWTGADNYGYTF. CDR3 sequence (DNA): TGCGCCAGCACCTGGACGGGGGCAGACAACTATGGCTACACCTTC.

The CDR3 loop is CASSLERLAWEQYF. The CDR3 nucleotides are TGTGCCAGCAGCTTAGAGCGTCTAGCGTGGGAGCAGTACTTC. The chain combines TRBV11-2 with TRBJ2-7, with D perhaps matching TRBD2 (6 bases). This CDR3 region has 14 residues. Trimming cost V 0 bases and J 7 bases, with 13 bases left between them. The V gene's germline CDR1 is SGHAT and CDR2 FQNNGV. Looking up the rest from reference TRBV11-2 and TRBJ2-7 gives the full variable domain: EAGVAQSPRYKIIEKRQSVAFWCNPISGHATLYWYQQILGQGPKLLIQFQNNGVVDDSQLPKDRFSAERLKGVDSTLKIQPAKLEDSAVYLCASSLERLAWEQYFGPGTRLTVT.

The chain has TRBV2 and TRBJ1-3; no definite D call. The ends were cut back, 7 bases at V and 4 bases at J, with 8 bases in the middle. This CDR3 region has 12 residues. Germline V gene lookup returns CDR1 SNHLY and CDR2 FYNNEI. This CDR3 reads CASTSSGNTIYF. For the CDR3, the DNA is TGTGCCAGCACTTCCAGCGGAAACACCATATATTTT.

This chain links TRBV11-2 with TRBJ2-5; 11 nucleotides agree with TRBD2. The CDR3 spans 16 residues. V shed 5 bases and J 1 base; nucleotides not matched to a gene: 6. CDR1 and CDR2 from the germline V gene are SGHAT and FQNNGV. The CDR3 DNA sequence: TGTGCCAGCAGCCCTTTAGCGGGGGGGCTCCAAGAGACCCAGTACTTC. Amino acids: CASSPLAGGLQETQYF.

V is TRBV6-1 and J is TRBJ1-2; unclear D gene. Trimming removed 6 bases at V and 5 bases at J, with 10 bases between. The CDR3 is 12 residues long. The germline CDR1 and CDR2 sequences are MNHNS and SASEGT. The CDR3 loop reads CASSEEWYGYTF. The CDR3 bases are TGTGCCAGCAGCGAGGAATGGTATGGCTACACCTTC.

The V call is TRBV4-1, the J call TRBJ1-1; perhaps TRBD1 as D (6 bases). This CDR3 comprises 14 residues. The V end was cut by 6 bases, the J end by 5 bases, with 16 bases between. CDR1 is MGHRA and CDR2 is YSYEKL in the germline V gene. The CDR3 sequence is CASRGGARNTEAFF. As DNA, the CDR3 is TGCGCCAGCAGGGGGGGCGCAAGGAATACTGAAGCTTTCTTT.

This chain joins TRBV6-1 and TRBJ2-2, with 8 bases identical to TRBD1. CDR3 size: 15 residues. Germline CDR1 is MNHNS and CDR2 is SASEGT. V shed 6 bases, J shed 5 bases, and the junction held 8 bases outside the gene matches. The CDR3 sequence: CASSPGQGRTGELFF. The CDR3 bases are TGTGCCAGCAGCCCAGGACAGGGAAGGACCGGGGAGCTGTTTTTT.

CDR3 sequence reads: CASSKERGYYEQYF. The CDR3 DNA follows: TGTGCCAGCAGCAAAGAGAGGGGATACTACGAGCAGTACTTC. This chain links TRBV21-1 with TRBJ2-7. TRBV21-1 has pseudogene status. This CDR3 has 14 amino acids.

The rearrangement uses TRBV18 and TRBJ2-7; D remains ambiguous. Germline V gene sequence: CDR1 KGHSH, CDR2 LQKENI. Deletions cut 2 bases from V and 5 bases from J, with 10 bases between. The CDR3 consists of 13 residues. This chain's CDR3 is CASSPSGTHEQYF. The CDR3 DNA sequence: TGTGCCAGCTCACCATCAGGTACCCACGAGCAGTACTTC.

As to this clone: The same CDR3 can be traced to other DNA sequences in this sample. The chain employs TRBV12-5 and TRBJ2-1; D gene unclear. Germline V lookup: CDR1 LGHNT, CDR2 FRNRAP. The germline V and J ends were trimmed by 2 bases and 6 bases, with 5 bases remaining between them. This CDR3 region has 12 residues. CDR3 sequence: CASGLFGNEQFF. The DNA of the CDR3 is TGTGCTAGTGGTTTGTTTGGCAATGAGCAGTTCTTC.

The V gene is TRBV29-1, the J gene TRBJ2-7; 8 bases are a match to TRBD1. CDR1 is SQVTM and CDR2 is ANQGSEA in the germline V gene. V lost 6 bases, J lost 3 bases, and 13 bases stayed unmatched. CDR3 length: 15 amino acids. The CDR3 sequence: CSVAPDRVSHYEQYF. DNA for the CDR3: TGCAGCGTGGCACCGGACAGGGTGAGTCACTACGAGCAGTACTTC.

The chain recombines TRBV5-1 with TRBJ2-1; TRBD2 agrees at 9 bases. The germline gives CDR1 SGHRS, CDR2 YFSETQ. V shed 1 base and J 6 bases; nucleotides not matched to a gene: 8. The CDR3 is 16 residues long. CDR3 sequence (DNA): TGCGCCAGCAGCTTGTCTGGCGGGAGGGCCACCAATGAGCAGTTCTTC. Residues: CASSLSGGRATNEQFF.

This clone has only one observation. CDR3 sequence: CASSIGGGAGNSPLHF. Here the CDR3 DNA reads TGTGCCAGTAGTATAGGAGGGGGCGCAGGGAATTCACCCCTCCACTTT. The rearrangement uses TRBV19 and TRBJ1-6; 7 bases are shared with TRBD1. Germline values: CDR1 LNHDA, CDR2 SQIVND (reference sequence). V shed 1 base and J 7 bases; nucleotides not matched to a gene: 7. CDR3 length equals 16 residues.

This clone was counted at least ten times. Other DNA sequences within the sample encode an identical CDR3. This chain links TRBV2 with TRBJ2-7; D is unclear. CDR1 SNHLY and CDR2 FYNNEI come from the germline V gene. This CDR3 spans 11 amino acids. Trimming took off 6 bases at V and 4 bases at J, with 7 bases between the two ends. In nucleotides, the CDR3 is TGTGCCAGCAGCCTCCTTTACGAGCAGTACTTC. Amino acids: CASSLLYEQYF.

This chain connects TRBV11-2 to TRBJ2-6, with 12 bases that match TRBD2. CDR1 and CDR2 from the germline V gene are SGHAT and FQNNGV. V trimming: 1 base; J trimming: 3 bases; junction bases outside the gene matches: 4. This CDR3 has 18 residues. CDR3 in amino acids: CASSLGGLAGGGANVLTF. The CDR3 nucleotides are TGTGCCAGCAGCTTAGGGGGACTAGCGGGTGGTGGGGCCAACGTCCTGACTTTC.

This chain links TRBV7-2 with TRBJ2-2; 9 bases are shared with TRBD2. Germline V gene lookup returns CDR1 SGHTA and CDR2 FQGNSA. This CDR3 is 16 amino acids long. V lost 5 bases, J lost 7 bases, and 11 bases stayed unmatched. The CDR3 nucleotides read TGTGCCAGCAGCGCAGCAGCGGGAGGCATGGGCGGGGAGCTGTTTTTT. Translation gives CASSAAAGGMGGELFF.

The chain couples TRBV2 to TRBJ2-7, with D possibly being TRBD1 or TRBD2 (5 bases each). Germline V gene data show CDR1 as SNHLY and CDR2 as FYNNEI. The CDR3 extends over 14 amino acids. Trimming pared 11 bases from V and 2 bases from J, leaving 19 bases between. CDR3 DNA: TGTGCCGGTAAAGGACACCGGGGTACCTACGAGCAGTACTTC. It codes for CAGKGHRGTYEQYF.

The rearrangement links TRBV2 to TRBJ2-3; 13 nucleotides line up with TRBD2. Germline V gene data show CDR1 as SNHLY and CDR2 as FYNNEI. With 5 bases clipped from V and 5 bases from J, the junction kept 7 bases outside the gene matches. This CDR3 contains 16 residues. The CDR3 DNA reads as TGTGCCAGCAGTTCGACTAGCGGGAGGTTGATAGATACGCAGTATTTT. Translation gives CASSSTSGRLIDTQYF.

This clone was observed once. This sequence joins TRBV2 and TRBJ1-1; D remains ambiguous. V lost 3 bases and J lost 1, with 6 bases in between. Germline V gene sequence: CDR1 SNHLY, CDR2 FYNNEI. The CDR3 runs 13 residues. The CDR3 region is CASSESGNTEAFF. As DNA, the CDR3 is TGTGCCAGCAGTGAGAGTGGGAACACTGAAGCTTTCTTT. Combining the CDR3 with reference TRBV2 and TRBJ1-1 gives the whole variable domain EPEVTQTPSHQVTQMGQEVILRCVPISNHLYFYWYRQILGQKVEFLVSFYNNEISEKSEIFDDQFSVERPDGSNFTLKIRSTKLEDSAMYFCASSESGNTEAFFGQGTRLTVV.

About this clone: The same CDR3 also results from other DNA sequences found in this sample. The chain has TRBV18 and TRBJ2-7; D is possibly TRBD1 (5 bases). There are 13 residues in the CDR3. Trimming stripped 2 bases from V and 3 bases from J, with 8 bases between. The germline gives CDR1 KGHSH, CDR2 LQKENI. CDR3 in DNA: TGTGCCAGCTCACCAGACAGTTTCTACGAGCAGTACTTC. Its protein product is CASSPDSFYEQYF.

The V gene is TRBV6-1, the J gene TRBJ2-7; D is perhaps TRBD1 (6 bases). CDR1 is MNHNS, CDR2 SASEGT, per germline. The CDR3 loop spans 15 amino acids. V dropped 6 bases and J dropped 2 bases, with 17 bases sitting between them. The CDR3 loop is CASRPGQTTTYEQYF. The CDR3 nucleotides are TGTGCCAGCAGACCTGGACAGACAACGACCTACGAGCAGTACTTC.

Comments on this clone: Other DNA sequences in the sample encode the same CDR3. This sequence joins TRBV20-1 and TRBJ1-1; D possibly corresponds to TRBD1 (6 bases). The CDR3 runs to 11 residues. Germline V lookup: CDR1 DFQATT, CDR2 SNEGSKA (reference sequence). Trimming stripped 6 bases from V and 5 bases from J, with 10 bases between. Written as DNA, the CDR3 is TGCAGTGCGTCAGGGGAAACTGAAGCTTTCTTT. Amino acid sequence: CSASGETEAFF.

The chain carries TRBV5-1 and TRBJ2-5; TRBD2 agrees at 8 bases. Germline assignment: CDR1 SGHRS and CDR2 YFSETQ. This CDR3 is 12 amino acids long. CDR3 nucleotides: TGCCCCGGGAGGGGCGCTTGGGAGACCCAGTACTTC. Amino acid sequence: CPGRGAWETQYF.

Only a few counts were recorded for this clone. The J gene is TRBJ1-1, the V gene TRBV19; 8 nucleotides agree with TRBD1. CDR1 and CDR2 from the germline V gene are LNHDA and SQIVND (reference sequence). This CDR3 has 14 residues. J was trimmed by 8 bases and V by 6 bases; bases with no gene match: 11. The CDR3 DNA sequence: TGTGCCAGTAGCCACCAGGGGGCTGGTGGGGAAGCTTTCTTT. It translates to CASSHQGAGGEAFF.

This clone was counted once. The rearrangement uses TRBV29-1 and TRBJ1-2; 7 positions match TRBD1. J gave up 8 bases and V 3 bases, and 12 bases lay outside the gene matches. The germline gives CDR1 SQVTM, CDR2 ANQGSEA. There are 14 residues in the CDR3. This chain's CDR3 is CSVEAVTGAGGYTF. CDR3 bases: TGCAGCGTTGAGGCCGTCACAGGGGCTGGCGGCTACACCTTC. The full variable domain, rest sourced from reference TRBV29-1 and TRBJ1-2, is SAVISQKPSRDICQRGTSLTIQCQVDSQVTMMFWYRQQPGQSLTLIATANQGSEATYESGFVIDKFPISRPNLTFSTLTVSNMSPEDSSIYLCSVEAVTGAGGYTFGSGTRLTVV.

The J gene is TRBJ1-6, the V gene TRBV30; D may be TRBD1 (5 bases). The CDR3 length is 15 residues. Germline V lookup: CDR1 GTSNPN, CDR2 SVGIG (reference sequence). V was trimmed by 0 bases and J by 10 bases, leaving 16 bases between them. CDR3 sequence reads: CAWSVTGTDLSPLHF. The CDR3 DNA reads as TGTGCCTGGAGTGTTACCGGGACTGATTTATCACCCCTCCACTTT.